This section outlines one TCR beta chain sequence together with its context. Its antigen is not known. This entry comes from a study of T cell responses to AZD1222 COVID-19 vaccine. Across the study: Second doses were pooled across both intervals (about 4 or about 12 weeks).

The protocol was immunoSEQ multiplex PCR, while the TCRdb copy is restricted to in-frame clones and leaves out a portion. Counted here are roughly 100,000 clones, around 92% occurring once; the ten biggest clones make up about 50%. Study-wide points: Repertoires in all cases were sampled only once the peak T cell response had passed. Seropositive at baseline were only six or seven AZD1222 recipients.

This receptor was taken from an adult in good health. Sequenced material: peripheral blood, taken on day 0 of AZD1222 vaccination.

The CDR3 reads CASSKRRNSNQPQHF. CDR3 nucleotides: TGTGCCAGCAGCAAAAGACGGAATAGCAATCAGCCCCAGCATTTT. The V call is TRBV21-1, the J call TRBJ1-5. TRBV21-1 is assigned pseudogene status. There are 15 residues in the CDR3.